This TCR beta chain was documented in a study of blood T cell repertoires in COVID-19. Across the study: Collection of acute and convalescent COVID-19 samples took place in the United States, Italy and Spain. PBMCs, B-cell-depleted T cells, or T cells were the source of the cDNA or gDNA that made up the material.

The data were produced by immunoSEQ multiplex PCR, yet TCRdb's version contains in-frame clones alone and is incomplete. The table has 140,000 to 150,000 clones, about four fifths seen once. The V and J ends lost 4 bases and 9 bases, in that order; junction bases with no gene match: 11. The CDR3 is 16 amino acids. CDR1 and CDR2 (germline): LNHDA, SQIVND (reference sequence). The sample was peripheral blood. This receptor was identified in a man aged 70-80 years who had recovered from COVID-19. The chain recombines TRBV19 with TRBJ2-1; 11 positions agree with TRBD2. This CDR3 is CASSTGTSGNRFEQFF. CDR3 nucleotides: TGTGCCAGTAGTACTGGGACTAGCGGTAACCGCTTTGAGCAGTTCTTC.